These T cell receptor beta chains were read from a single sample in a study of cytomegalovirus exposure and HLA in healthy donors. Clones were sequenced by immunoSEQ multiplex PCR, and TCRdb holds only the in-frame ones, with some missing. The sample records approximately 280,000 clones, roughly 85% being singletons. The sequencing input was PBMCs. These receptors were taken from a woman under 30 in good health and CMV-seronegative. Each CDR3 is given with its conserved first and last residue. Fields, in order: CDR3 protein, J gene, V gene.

CASSAYSTDTQYF | TRBJ2-3 | TRBV5-1
CASKRGGAVTDTQYF | TRBJ2-3 | TRBV28
CASSPNPGTYSNQPQHF | TRBJ1-5 | TRBV27
CASSFRTSGRNEQYF | TRBJ2-7 | TRBV5-4
CASSQDGRTGGEQYF | TRBJ2-7 | TRBV4-1
CASSQGRASGNNEQFF | TRBJ2-1 | TRBV4-1
CASSLVGGASYEQYF | TRBJ2-7 | TRBV11-3
CASSVSGLYEQYF | TRBJ2-7 | TRBV9
CASSLGRWGVNTEAFF | TRBJ1-1 | TRBV5-5
CASSIGGLSYNEQFF | TRBJ2-1 | TRBV7-9
CASSLAGVGDTQYF | TRBJ2-3 | TRBV6-5
CASSQGTGYSYEQYF | TRBJ2-7 | TRBV4-3
CASTSIAQGADTQYF | TRBJ2-3 | TRBV28
CASSVVHRNTGELFF | TRBJ2-2 | TRBV25-1
CASSFQPTGSSNEKLFF | TRBJ1-4 | TRBV5-1
CASSLGSTTEAFF | TRBJ1-1 | TRBV11-3
CAWGGQRLSSGANVLTF | TRBJ2-6 | TRBV30
CAWSVGPISGEQFF | TRBJ2-1 | TRBV30
CASSDREPTF | TRBJ1-2 | TRBV6-1
CASSQVGSGRRKTQYF | TRBJ2-5 | TRBV4-1
CASRNPQGPYGYTF | TRBJ1-2 | TRBV28
CASRDSSYNEQFF | TRBJ2-1 | TRBV19
CASSQENQGAGGYTF | TRBJ1-2 | TRBV4-3
CASSLRYAGMNTEAFF | TRBJ1-1 | TRBV7-2
CASSFGTGGNGELFF | TRBJ2-2 | TRBV7-3
CASSLGLEYEQYF | TRBJ2-7 | TRBV5-1
CASTLTSVSSYEQYF | TRBJ2-7 | TRBV5-1
CASSRGGGQPQHF | TRBJ1-5 | TRBV7-2
CASSPGGLRTDTQYF | TRBJ2-3 | TRBV4-1
CAGTSGGDTQYF | TRBJ2-3 | TRBV2
CASSWNRGVEKLFF | TRBJ1-4 | TRBV5-5
CASSQTSGRMVGTQYF | TRBJ2-3 | TRBV11-3
CAWSKLASSTDTQYF | TRBJ2-3 | TRBV30
CAWSPGTGISYGYTF | TRBJ1-2 | TRBV30
CASSQEQANYGYTF | TRBJ1-2 | TRBV4-1
CASSFGPQKNSNQPQHF | TRBJ1-5 | TRBV5-1
CASSFVTGGTEAFF | TRBJ1-1 | TRBV5-1
CASSGGGWGTNEQYF | TRBJ2-7 | TRBV25-1
CARGRQGGYNEQFF | TRBJ2-1 | TRBV2
CASSWTVNTGELFF | TRBJ2-2 | TRBV10-1
CASSILSSADTQYF | TRBJ2-3 | TRBV5-1
CASSLSHNYGYTF | TRBJ1-2 | TRBV7-9
CASTPGAGGTDTQYF | TRBJ2-3 | TRBV5-1
CASSSYRNYGYTF | TRBJ1-2 | TRBV11-2
CASSMTSGGAADTQYF | TRBJ2-3 | TRBV27
CASSDHYYEQYF | TRBJ2-7 | TRBV25-1
CASSSPFDSSYEQYF | TRBJ2-7 | TRBV28
CASSRGLAGEGEQFF | TRBJ2-1 | TRBV4-1
CASSVGQGSYEQYF | TRBJ2-7 | TRBV5-1
CSVDDRGLSDTQYF | TRBJ2-3 | TRBV29-1
CASQFRGHSSPLHF | TRBJ1-6 | TRBV25-1
CSVERRGLNEQFF | TRBJ2-1 | TRBV29-1
CASSVTSGVYNEQFF | TRBJ2-1 | TRBV7-3
CATGKIGTRAGELFF | TRBJ2-2 | TRBV6-5
CASSQAGNEQYF | TRBJ2-7 | TRBV4-1
CASSQTGATEAFF | TRBJ1-1 | TRBV4-3